This TCR beta chain was captured by sequencing in a study of shared clonotypes between healthy human individuals. The donor population consisted of healthy HIV-negative adults with no recent acute infections or vaccinations. Within Nashville, Tennessee resided all donors, each a Caucasian adult. Remarks on this clone: The junction differs from germline at one of its ends, possibly a read error.

Deep-level assay runs were performed. Every subset had its genomic DNA shared out evenly among several immunoSEQ plates. Generated by immunoSEQ multiplex PCR, the TCRdb table keeps only in-frame clones and is missing some. This table has fewer than 700,000 clones, roughly four fifths appearing once. The CDR3 runs to 16 residues. Per germline, CDR1 SEHNR and CDR2 FQNEAQ (reference sequence). The source is a woman in her 40s in good health. Some clones in this sample may be carry-over from other donors' samples. The V and J genes are TRBV7-9 and TRBJ1-3; tentative D call: TRBD1 (6 bases). The sample was PBMCs. This CDR3 is CAGSSGAGTSGNTMYF. As DNA, the CDR3 is TGTGCCGGCAGCTCAGGGGCAGGGACCTCTGGAAACACCATGTATTTT. Full variable domain (remainder filled in from reference TRBV7-9 and TRBJ1-3): DTGVSQNPRHKITKRGQNVTFRCDPISEHNRLYWYRQTLGQGPEFLTYFQNEAQLEKSRLLSDRFSAERPKGSFSTLEIQRTEQGDSAMYLCAGSSGAGTSGNTMYFGEGSWLTVV.